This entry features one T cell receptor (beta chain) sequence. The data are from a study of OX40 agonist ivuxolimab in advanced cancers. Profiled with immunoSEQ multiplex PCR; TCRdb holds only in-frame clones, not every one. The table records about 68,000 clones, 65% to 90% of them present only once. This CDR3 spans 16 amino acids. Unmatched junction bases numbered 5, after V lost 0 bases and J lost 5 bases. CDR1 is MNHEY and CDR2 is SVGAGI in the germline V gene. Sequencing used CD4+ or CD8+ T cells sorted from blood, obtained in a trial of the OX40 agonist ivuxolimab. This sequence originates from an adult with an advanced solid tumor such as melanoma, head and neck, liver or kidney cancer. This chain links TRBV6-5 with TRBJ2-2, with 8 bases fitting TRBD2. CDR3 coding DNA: TGTGCCAGCAGTTACTCGAGCGGGAGTGGGACCGGGGAGCTGTTTTTT. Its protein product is CASSYSSGSGTGELFF.